The 9 T cell receptor beta chains presented below share a single source sample, sequenced in a study of Ad26.COV2.S vaccination and SARS-CoV-2 variants. Treatment defined: roughly 19 received Ad26.COV2.S at low or high dose, single or two shots; five or six received placebo; per-sample allocation not given. The study sampled participants on day 63 after the first vaccine or placebo injection. Only in-frame clones appear in the TCRdb table, and some are missing; sequencing was by immunoSEQ multiplex PCR. The repertoire holds around 380,000 clones, with approximately 86% as singletons. The sequencing used peripheral blood, collected in a trial of Ad26.COV2.S vaccine versus placebo. The receptors stem from a person aged 18-60 years who received the Ad26.COV2.S COVID-19 vaccine or a placebo.

In this sample, this clone turned up a few times. The gene calls are TRBV7-9 and TRBJ2-7, with 13 bases fitting TRBD2. The germline gives CDR1 SEHNR, CDR2 FQNEAQ (reference sequence). The CDR3 is 16 amino acids. With 4 bases clipped from V and 3 bases from J, the junction kept 6 bases outside the gene matches. The CDR3: CASSSERTSGGYEQYF. The CDR3 DNA is TGTGCCAGCAGCTCTGAGAGGACTAGCGGGGGCTACGAGCAGTACTTC.

The V call is TRBV30, the J call TRBJ1-5, with D perhaps matching TRBD1 (5 bases). This CDR3 spans 11 amino acids. The V gene's germline CDR1 is GTSNPN and CDR2 SVGIG (reference sequence). V dropped 5 bases and J dropped 4 bases, with 6 bases sitting between them. CDR3 protein: CAWGTNQPQHF. CDR3 coding DNA: TGTGCCTGGGGGACGAATCAGCCCCAGCATTTT.

The chain carries TRBV3-1 (or the pseudogene TRBV3-2) and TRBJ1-2; TRBD1 agrees at 7 bases. J was trimmed by 0 bases and V by 3 bases; bases with no gene match: 7. CDR1 is LGHDT, CDR2 YNNKEL, per germline (reference sequence). The CDR3 is made up of 16 amino acids. The CDR3, as DNA: TGTGCCAGCAGCCACAACTCCGGGACAGCTAACTATGGCTACACCTTC. As protein: CASSHNSGTANYGYTF.

This chain joins TRBV2 and TRBJ1-5; no reliable D call. Germline V CDR1 and CDR2: SNHLY, FYNNEI. The CDR3 sequence is 14 residues long. Trimming removed 3 bases from V and 3 bases from J, with 9 bases in between. CDR3 region: CASSERRYNQPQHF. Here the CDR3 DNA reads TGTGCCAGCAGTGAGAGGCGGTACAATCAGCCCCAGCATTTT.

The rearrangement uses TRBV6-5 and TRBJ1-2, with D uncertain. The V end lost 3 bases, the J end lost 8 bases, and 13 bases lay between the germline ends. CDR1 is MNHEY, CDR2 SVGAGI, per germline. The CDR3 is 13 residues long. The CDR3 loop reads CASSYGADVGYTF. The CDR3 DNA is TGTGCCAGCAGTTATGGAGCCGATGTCGGCTACACCTTC.

The chain recombines TRBV5-1 with TRBJ1-1, with D perhaps matching TRBD1 (5 bases). This CDR3 has 14 residues. The germline CDR1 and CDR2 sequences are SGHRS and YFSETQ. V was cut by 3 bases and J by 1 base, with 10 bases left in between. The CDR3 DNA reads as TGCGCCAGCAGCTCGCAGGGATGGAACACTGAAGCTTTCTTT. It encodes CASSSQGWNTEAFF.

The V gene is TRBV6-5, the J gene TRBJ2-2, with TRBD2 as a possible D gene (5 bases). The CDR3 extends over 15 amino acids. The V end lost 6 bases, the J end lost 3 bases, and 14 bases lay between the germline ends. The germline V gene has CDR1 MNHEY and CDR2 SVGAGI. CDR3 amino acids: CASSPAAGDTGELFF. As DNA, the CDR3 is TGTGCCAGCAGCCCGGCGGCGGGTGACACCGGGGAGCTGTTTTTT.

The genes are TRBV6-6 and TRBJ2-7, with TRBD1 matching over 8 bases. Per germline, CDR1 MNHNY and CDR2 SVGAGI (reference sequence). CDR3 length: 15 amino acids. V was pared by 5 bases and J by 3 bases, with 9 bases of the junction left unmatched. CDR3 DNA sequence: TGTGCCAGCAGTCCCGCTGACAGGGGCGGCTACGAGCAGTACTTC. Its translation is CASSPADRGGYEQYF.

A single count supports this clone. The CDR3 here is CASSLDQLGETQYF. CDR3 in DNA: TGTGCCAGCAGCTTGGACCAGCTTGGAGAGACCCAGTACTTC. The gene calls are TRBV5-4 and TRBJ2-5, with D unclear. Trimming left V 0 bases short and J 4 bases short, with 10 bases between. This CDR3 is built from 14 residues. Germline V gives CDR1 SGHNT, CDR2 YYREEE (reference sequence).